This entry features one T cell receptor (beta chain) sequence. Its antigen is as yet unknown. The CDR3 is cut off 3 residues early in the read; its end comes from the germline J gene. This entry belongs to a study of T cell clonality in common variable immunodeficiency. Study-wide findings and caveats: TCRbeta clonality was increased in CVID versus healthy controls.

Blood samples were heparinized, roughly 5 to 8 ml per donor. Germline CDR1 is SEHNR and CDR2 is FQNEAQ (reference sequence). The V gene lost 2 bases and the J gene lost 5 bases, with 7 bases spanning the gap. This CDR3 has 13 amino acids. CVID and control samples used equivalent genomic DNA input. Sequencing used immunoSEQ multiplex PCR; TCRdb keeps in-frame clones, though not all of them. The profile covers about 52,000 clones, none occurring a single time. The chain recombines TRBV7-9 with TRBJ2-1; D gene unclear. Sequencing was done on a sample of peripheral blood mononuclear cells. This clonotype was obtained from a person between 18 and 75 years old in good health. The CDR3 bases that were read are TGTGCCAGCAGCTTATCCCTTAACAATGAG. Its protein is CASSLSLNNE. The whole CDR3 sequence is CASSLSLNNEQFF.